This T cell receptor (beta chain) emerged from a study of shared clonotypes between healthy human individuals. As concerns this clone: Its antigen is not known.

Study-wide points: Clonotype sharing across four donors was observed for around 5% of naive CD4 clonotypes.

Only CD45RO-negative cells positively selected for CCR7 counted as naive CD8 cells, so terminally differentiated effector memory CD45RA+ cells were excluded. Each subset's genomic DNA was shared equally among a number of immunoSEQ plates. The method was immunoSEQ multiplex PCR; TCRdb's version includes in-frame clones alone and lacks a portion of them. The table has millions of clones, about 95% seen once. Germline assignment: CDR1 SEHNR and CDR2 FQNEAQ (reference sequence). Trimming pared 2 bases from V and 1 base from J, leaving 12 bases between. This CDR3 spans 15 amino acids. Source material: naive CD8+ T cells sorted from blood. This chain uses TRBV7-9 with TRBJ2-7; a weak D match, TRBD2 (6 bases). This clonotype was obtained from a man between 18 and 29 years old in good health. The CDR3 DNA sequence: TGTGCCAGCAGCTTAATATTAGCGGATTCCTACGAGCAGTACTTC. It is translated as CASSLILADSYEQYF.